This T cell receptor (beta chain) was sequenced for a study of T cell repertoires in cytomegalovirus infection (dated by TCRdb to between 2018 and 2021). The study in broad terms: Recently identified HLA-C-restricted CMV epitopes, whose presentation resists viral immunomodulation, were targeted by peptide stimulations together with well-studied HLA-B-restricted epitopes. Because public TCR beta signatures pointed to carriage of CMV infection together with the matching HLA type, the HLA type of each donor mattered for the analysis. Overall study results and their limits: Cumulative frequency of public TCR beta family members discriminated carriers of CMV infection plus the relevant HLA type in this cohort and an independent roughly 340-donor cohort. The ex vivo response was dominated by HLA-C-restricted CMV-specific TCR beta clonotypes, which also provided the single most frequent clonotype in two of eight donors.

At least ten counts were recorded for this clonotype. The antigen this receptor binds is unknown. No base qualities exist here, and no much larger clone lies one base off it. CDR3 length: 14 amino acids, cysteine to phenylalanine. Only CDR3 DNA is held: 42 bases, read in frame from base 1. V is pared back by 4 bases and J by 6 bases, with 14 bases lying between the germline termini. The germline V gene yields SGHVS for CDR1 and FQNEAQ for CDR2. These reads were obtained on an Illumina HiSeq 1500. The public reads were reanalyzed by TCRdb: fastp trimming at Q25, MiXCR alignment, in-frame beta chains only. Rows with one shared CDR3 protein collapse into an entry with the most common genes and DNA. Counted in this sample were roughly 920,000 distinct CDR3 sequences; roughly 30% of them appeared once. The ten biggest clones cover over 11% of the sample. The sample's treatment or condition, from its label and the paper: in vitro stimulation with specific CMV peptide epitopes to enrich CMV-specific T cells.

The V and J genes are TRBV7-8 and TRBJ2-3, with the D gene not confidently named. Sequenced material: cultured CD8+ T cells from PBMCs, taken from culture after CMV antigen stimulation. The TCR originated in a human donor in good health (CMV status not recorded). Some clones in this sample may be carry-over from other donors' samples. The nucleotide sequence reads as follows: TGTGCCAGCAGCTCCTCTAACTCGCGGGATACGCAGTATTTT. This yields the protein CASSSSNSRDTQYF. Full variable domain (CDR3 extended with the reference TRBV7-8 and TRBJ2-3 proteins): GAGVSQSPRYKVAKRGQDVALRCDPISGHVSLFWYQQALGQGPEFLTYFQNEAQLDKSGLPSDRFFAERPEGSVSTLKIQRTQQEDSAVYLCASSSSNSRDTQYFGPGTRLTVL.